Below, one T cell receptor beta chain is given with its context. This sample was included in a study of blood T cell repertoires in COVID-19. The overall study: Italy, Spain and the United States were the sources of the convalescent and acute COVID-19 samples.

Germline V gene sequence: CDR1 SGHRS, CDR2 YFSETQ. This CDR3 is 15 amino acids long. The V end lost 0 bases, the J end lost 5 bases, and 11 bases lay between the germline ends. Here immunoSEQ multiplex PCR was the method, and the copy in TCRdb shows in-frame clones only, minus some. The sample has tens of thousands of clones, roughly 81% seen once. Specimen: peripheral blood. The clonotype originates from a human donor in a cohort sampled during active COVID-19. The V gene is TRBV5-1, the J gene TRBJ2-2; D might be TRBD2 (6 bases). The CDR3 reads CASSLGGEQTGELFF. The CDR3 DNA reads TGCGCCAGCAGCTTGGGCGGGGAGCAGACCGGGGAGCTGTTTTTT.